Following are 13 T cell receptor beta chains from one sample sequenced in a study of memory CD8 T cells in hepatitis C reinfection (dated by TCRdb to 2017 to 2019). Preparation of the library involved the immunoSEQ multiplex PCR assay. The table was pulled from immuneACCESS by TCRdb, which kept in-frame rearrangements only. Such tables lose some clones; where checked, under half of the loss comes from unresolved V genes, and the rest has no known cause. Within this sample are approximately 46,000 clones, with 89% of them counted one time only. Clones ranked in the top ten supply around 0.78% of the sample. The sample's time point label is to be understood as: late/post reinfection, 12 to 24 weeks after detection. Sorted cells were sequenced directly ex vivo, without in vitro expansion prior to TCR sequencing. Sequencing was done on a sample of naive CD8+ T cells sorted from blood. This specimen's cell subset or site label, interpreted: total naive CD8+CD45RO- T cells. Source of these receptors: a man between 18 and 35 years old with hepatitis C virus infection.

This clone was counted between two and nine times. The J gene is TRBJ2-2, the V gene TRBV5-6; TRBD2 aligns across 9 bases. This CDR3 comprises 16 residues. The V and J ends lost 0 bases and 6 bases, in that order; junction bases with no gene match: 6. The germline V gene encodes CDR1 SGHDT and CDR2 YYEEEE. CDR3 nucleotide sequence: TGTGCCAGCAGCTTGGGGCTTAGCGGGAGTGCCGGGGAGCTGTTTTTT. Translating it yields CASSLGLSGSAGELFF.

J is TRBJ2-7 and V is TRBV6-6; TRBD2 matches 10 bases. Germline V lookup: CDR1 MNHNY, CDR2 SVGAGI (reference sequence). V shed 7 bases and J 5 bases; nucleotides not matched to a gene: 11. This CDR3 spans 15 amino acids. The CDR3 sequence: CASTNWASGSHEQYF. The CDR3 nucleotides are TGTGCCAGCACCAACTGGGCTAGCGGGAGCCACGAGCAGTACTTC.

This chain uses TRBV7-9 with TRBJ2-5; 8 positions match TRBD2. V dropped 5 bases and J dropped 2; count of bases not matched to a gene: 7. Germline loops: CDR1 SEHNR, CDR2 FQNEAQ (reference sequence). CDR3 length: 15 amino acids. The CDR3 loop reads CASSVPAGVQETQYF. The CDR3 coding sequence is TGTGCCAGCAGCGTCCCAGCGGGGGTTCAAGAGACCCAGTACTTC.

The gene calls are TRBV7-2 and TRBJ2-1; D unresolved. Trimming cost V 2 bases and J 5 bases, with 10 bases left between them. The germline gives CDR1 SGHTA, CDR2 FQGNSA. The length of the CDR3 is 14 residues. The CDR3 spells CASSLSPGDNEQFF. CDR3 coding DNA: TGTGCCAGCAGCTTATCACCTGGAGACAATGAGCAGTTCTTC.

The rearrangement uses TRBV19 and TRBJ2-7, with a possible D match to TRBD2 (5 bases). This CDR3 is built from 12 residues. Germline V gene sequence: CDR1 LNHDA, CDR2 SQIVND (reference sequence). The V gene lost 11 bases and the J gene lost 2 bases, with 13 bases spanning the gap. CDR3 region: CAQRRGPYEQYV. The CDR3 DNA reads TGTGCCCAGCGGCGCGGCCCCTACGAGCAGTACGTC.

The chain employs TRBV6-6 and TRBJ2-1; D may be TRBD2 (5 bases). Trimming stripped 8 bases from V and 10 bases from J, with 12 bases between. The CDR3 consists of 11 residues. Germline V CDR1 and CDR2: MNHNY, SVGAGI (reference sequence). DNA of the CDR3: TGTGCCAGCTGGGGAGCCGGGGAGCAGTTCTTC. Translation gives CASWGAGEQFF.

The J gene is TRBJ1-1, the V gene TRBV19; 8 bases map to TRBD1. Trimming cost V 6 bases and J 5 bases; bases outside gene matches: 2. CDR3 size: 12 residues. CDR1 and CDR2 from the germline V gene are LNHDA and SQIVND (reference sequence). The CDR3 loop is CASRQGATEAFF. In nucleotides, the CDR3 is TGTGCCAGTAGGCAGGGGGCGACTGAAGCTTTCTTT.

The genes are TRBV27 and TRBJ2-1, with 11 bases that match TRBD2. The germline gives CDR1 MNHEY, CDR2 SMNVEV (reference sequence). The CDR3 covers 15 residues. Unmatched junction bases numbered 4, after V lost 5 bases and J lost 4 bases. The CDR3 nucleotides are TGTGCCAGCAGTCCCGTAGCGGGGGGGTACAATGAGCAGTTCTTC. This gives the protein CASSPVAGGYNEQFF.

The J gene is TRBJ2-3, the V gene TRBV5-8; TRBD2 agrees at 12 bases. Trimming took 5 bases from V and 2 from J; bases not matched to a gene: 9. The CDR3 has 17 amino acids. Germline-derived CDR1 and CDR2 are SGHTS and YDEGEE. DNA for the CDR3: TGTGCCAGCAGTTATAGGACTAGCGGGGCAGACACAGATACGCAGTATTTT. Amino acids: CASSYRTSGADTDTQYF.

V gene TRBV4-1 combines with J gene TRBJ2-3, with D possibly TRBD2 on 5 matching bases. With 4 bases removed from V and 4 bases from J, the gap between germline ends came to 18 bases. Germline loops: CDR1 MGHRA, CDR2 YSYEKL. The CDR3 is 16 amino acids. The CDR3 nucleotides are TGCGCCAGCAGCCTCCCTAGGGAGTCGGGCGCAGATACGCAGTATTTT. Residues: CASSLPRESGADTQYF.

The J gene is TRBJ1-1, the V gene TRBV6-6; D possibly corresponds to TRBD1 (5 bases). This CDR3 has 15 amino acids. Germline assignment: CDR1 MNHNY and CDR2 SVGAGI (reference sequence). Trimming took 0 bases from V and 0 from J, leaving 8 bases between them. CDR3 loop: CASSYSAGLNTEAFF. The CDR3 region has the DNA TGTGCCAGCAGTTACTCAGCAGGGTTGAACACTGAAGCTTTCTTT.

The CDR3 is CASSFDHYEQYF. The CDR3 region has the DNA TGTGCCAGCAGCTTTGATCACTACGAGCAGTACTTC. This chain uses TRBV7-9 with TRBJ2-5; unclear D gene. The J call may be faulty, since TRBJ2-7 better matches the DNA end. Germline CDR1 and CDR2: SEHNR and FQNEAQ (reference sequence). The CDR3 extends over 12 amino acids.

The J gene is TRBJ2-6, the V gene TRBV28; 7 bases fit TRBD2. The CDR3 spans 16 residues. Per germline, CDR1 MDHEN and CDR2 SYDVKM. The J segment lost 4 bases and the V segment lost 4 bases, leaving 7 bases of the junction unmatched. CDR3 sequence reads: CASSSPGEGGANVLTF. The CDR3 DNA sequence: TGTGCCAGCAGTTCCCCTGGGGAGGGGGGGGCCAACGTCCTGACTTTC.